Reported below is one TCR beta chain. The length of the CDR3 is 13 residues. CDR1 and CDR2 from the germline V gene are SGDLS and YYNGEE. With 4 bases removed from V and 2 bases from J, the gap between germline ends came to 8 bases. This sample stems from a study of blood T cell repertoires in COVID-19. Across the study: From T cells, B-cell-depleted T cells, or PBMCs came the material, which was cDNA or gDNA.

Authors' data handling: Estimation of nucleated cell counts relied on the amplification of reference gene primers. Sequencing used immunoSEQ multiplex PCR; TCRdb keeps in-frame clones, though not all of them. From that table come the V and J calls and clone size; the DNA was used to work out D and trimming. Counted here are some 400,000 clones, approximately 80% occurring once; the ten biggest clones make up around 1%. Material: peripheral blood. The V and J genes are TRBV9 and TRBJ2-3; tentatively, D is TRBD2 (6 bases). The receptor was derived from a human donor with acute or convalescent COVID-19. The donor label of this sample is uncertain. CDR3 in amino acids: CASSPGLTDTQYF. CDR3 DNA: TGTGCCAGCAGCCCGGGACTCACAGATACGCAGTATTTT.